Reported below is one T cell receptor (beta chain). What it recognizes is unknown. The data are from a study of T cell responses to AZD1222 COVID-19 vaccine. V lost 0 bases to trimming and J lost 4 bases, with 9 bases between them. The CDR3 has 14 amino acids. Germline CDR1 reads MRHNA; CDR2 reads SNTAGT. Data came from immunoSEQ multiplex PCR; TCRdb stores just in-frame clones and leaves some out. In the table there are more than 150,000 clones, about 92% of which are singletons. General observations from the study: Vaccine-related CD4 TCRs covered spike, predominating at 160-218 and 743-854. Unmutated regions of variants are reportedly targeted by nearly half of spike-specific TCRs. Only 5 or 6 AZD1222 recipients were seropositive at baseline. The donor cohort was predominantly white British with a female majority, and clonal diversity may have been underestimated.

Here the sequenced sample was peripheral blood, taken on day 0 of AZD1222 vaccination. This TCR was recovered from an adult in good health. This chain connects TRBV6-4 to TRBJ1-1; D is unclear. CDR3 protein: CASSDSNGVTEAFF. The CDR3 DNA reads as TGTGCCAGCAGTGACTCGAATGGGGTCACTGAAGCTTTCTTT.